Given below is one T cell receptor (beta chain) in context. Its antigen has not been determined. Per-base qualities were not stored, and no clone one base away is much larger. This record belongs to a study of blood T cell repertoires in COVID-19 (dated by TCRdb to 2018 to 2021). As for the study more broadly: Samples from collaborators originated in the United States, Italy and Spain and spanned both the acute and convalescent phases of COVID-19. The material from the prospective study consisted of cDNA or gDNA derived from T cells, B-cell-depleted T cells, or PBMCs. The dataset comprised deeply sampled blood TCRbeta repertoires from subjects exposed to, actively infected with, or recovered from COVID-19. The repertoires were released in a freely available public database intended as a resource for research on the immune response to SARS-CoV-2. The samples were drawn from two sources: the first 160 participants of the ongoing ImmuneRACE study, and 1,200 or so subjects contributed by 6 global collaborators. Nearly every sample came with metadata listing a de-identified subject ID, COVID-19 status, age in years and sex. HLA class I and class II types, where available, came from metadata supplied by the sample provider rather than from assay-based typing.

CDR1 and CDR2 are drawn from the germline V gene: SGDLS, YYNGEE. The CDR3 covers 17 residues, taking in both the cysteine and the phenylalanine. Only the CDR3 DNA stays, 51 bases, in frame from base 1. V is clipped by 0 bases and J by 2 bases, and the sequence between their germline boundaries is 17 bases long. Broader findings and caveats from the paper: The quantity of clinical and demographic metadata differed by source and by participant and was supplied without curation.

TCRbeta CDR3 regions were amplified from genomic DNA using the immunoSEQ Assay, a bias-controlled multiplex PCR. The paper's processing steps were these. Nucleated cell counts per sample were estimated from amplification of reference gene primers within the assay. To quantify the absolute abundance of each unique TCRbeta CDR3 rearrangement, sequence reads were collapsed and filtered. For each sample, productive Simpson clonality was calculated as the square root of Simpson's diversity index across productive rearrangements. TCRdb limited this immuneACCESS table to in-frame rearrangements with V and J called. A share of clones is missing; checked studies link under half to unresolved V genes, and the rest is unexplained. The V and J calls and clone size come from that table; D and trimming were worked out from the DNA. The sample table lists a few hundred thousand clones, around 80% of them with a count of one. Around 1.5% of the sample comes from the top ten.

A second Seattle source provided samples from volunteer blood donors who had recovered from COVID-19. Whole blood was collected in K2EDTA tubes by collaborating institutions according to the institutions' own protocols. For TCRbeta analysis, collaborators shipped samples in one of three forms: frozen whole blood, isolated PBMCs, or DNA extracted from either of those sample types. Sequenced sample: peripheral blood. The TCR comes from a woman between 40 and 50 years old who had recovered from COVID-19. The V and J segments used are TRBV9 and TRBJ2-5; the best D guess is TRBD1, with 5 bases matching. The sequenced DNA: TGTGCCAGCAGCGTAGATAGGAGAGGACACCTACAAGAGACCCAGTACTTC. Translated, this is CASSVDRRGHLQETQYF.